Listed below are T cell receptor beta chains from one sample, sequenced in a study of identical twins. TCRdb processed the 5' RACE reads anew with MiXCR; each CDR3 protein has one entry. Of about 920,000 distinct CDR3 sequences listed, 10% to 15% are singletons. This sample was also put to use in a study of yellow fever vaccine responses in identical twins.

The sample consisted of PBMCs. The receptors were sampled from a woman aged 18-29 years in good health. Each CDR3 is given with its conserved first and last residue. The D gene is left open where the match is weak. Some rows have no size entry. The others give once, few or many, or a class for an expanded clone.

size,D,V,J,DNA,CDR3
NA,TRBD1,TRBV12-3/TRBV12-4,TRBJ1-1,TGTGCCAGCTCCCAGGACAGGATCTTAGCTTTCTTT,CASSQDRILAFF
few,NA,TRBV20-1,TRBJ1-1,TGCAGTGCTAGAGGACAAGAGAGGACTGAAGCTTTCTTT,CSARGQERTEAFF
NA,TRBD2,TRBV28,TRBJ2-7,TGTGCCAGCAGCTTCCCTATAGCGGGAGGATACGAGCAGTACTTC,CASSFPIAGGYEQYF
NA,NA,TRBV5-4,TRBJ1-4,TGTGCCAGCAGCTTGGATAAAGGGGAAAAACTGTTTTTT,CASSLDKGEKLFF
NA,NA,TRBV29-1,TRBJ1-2,TGCAGCGTTGACTGGGGAATTCGTGGCTACACCTTC,CSVDWGIRGYTF
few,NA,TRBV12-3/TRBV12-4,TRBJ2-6,TGTGCCAGCAGTCTCGATGCAGGGTCGGCTGGGGCCAACGTCCTGACTTTC,CASSLDAGSAGANVLTF
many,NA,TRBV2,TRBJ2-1,TGTGCCAGCACCGGGCCGTCATCTTACAATGAGCAGTTCTTC,CASTGPSSYNEQFF
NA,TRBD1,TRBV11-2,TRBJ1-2,TGTGCCAGCAGCCCCGACCGCGGGACAGCCTACACCTTC,CASSPDRGTAYTF
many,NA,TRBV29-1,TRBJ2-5,TGCAGCGCAGGACAAAACCAAGAGACCCAGTACTTC,CSAGQNQETQYF
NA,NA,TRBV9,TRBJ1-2,TGTGCCAGCAGCGTGGCCTCGGGCAGGGAAGCTAACTATGGCTACACCTTC,CASSVASGREANYGYTF
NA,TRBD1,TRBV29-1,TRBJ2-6,TGCAGCGTGGAGACAGGGACCTCTGGGGCCAACGTCCTGACTTTC,CSVETGTSGANVLTF
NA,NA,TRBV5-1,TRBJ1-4,TGCGCCAGCAGCTTTAATAGGGGTTGGTCCGAAAAACTGTTTTTT,CASSFNRGWSEKLFF
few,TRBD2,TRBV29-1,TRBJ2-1,TGCAGCGTTGAATTCGACCCGGGACTAGCGGGGTTTAGCTCCTACAATGAGCAGTTCTTC,CSVEFDPGLAGFSSYNEQFF
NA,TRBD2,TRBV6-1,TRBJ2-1,TGTGCCAGCAGGACAACAATAGCGGGTAGCTCCTACAATGAGCAGTTCTTC,CASRTTIAGSSYNEQFF
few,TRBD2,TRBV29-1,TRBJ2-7,TGCAGCGTAAAGGCTAGCGGGAGTTACGAGCAGTACTTC,CSVKASGSYEQYF
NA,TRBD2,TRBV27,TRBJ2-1,TGTGCCAGCAGTTTATGGAACGGGAGGAGAAATGAGCAGTTCTTC,CASSLWNGRRNEQFF
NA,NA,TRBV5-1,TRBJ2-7,TGCGCCAGCAGCCAGGACGGCGGGAAGGGCTACGGGGAGCAGTACTTC,CASSQDGGKGYGEQYF
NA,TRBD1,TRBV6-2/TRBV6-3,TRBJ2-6,TGTGCCGCCTCTGGACAGGCCGACTCTGGGGCCAACGTCCTGACTTTC,CAASGQADSGANVLTF
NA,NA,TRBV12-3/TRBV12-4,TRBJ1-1,TGTGCCAGCAGTCTTCTCCAGGGGATACGGACTGAAGCTTTCTTT,CASSLLQGIRTEAFF
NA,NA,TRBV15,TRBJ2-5,TGTGCCACCAGCAGAGGTGGGGATCAAGAGACCCAGTACTTC,CATSRGGDQETQYF
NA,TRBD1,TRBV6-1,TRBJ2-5,TGTGCCAGCAAAGGGACAGGAGGCCAAGAGACCCAGTACTTC,CASKGTGGQETQYF
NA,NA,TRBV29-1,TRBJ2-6,TGCAGCGTCATAGGGGAAGAGACTCAGAGCTCTGAGGCCAACGTCCTGACTTTC,CSVIGEETQSSEANVLTF
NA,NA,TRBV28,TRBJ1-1,TGTGCCAGCAGTTTCGAGTGGAACACTGAAGCTTTCTTT,CASSFEWNTEAFF
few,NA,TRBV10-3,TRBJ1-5,TGTGCCATCAGCGAGTCGCATATTAGCAATCAGCCCCAGCATTTT,CAISESHISNQPQHF
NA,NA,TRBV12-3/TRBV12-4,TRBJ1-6,TGTGCCAGCAGTTTACGCTGGGTGGCACCCCTCCACTTT,CASSLRWVAPLHF
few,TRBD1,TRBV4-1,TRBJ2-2,TGCGCCAGCAGCCCTAGAGTAGGGACAGGGGGCACCGGGGAGCTGTTTTTT,CASSPRVGTGGTGELFF
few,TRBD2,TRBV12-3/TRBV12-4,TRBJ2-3,TGTGCCAGCACTCGACTAGCGGGAGACACAGATACGCAGTATTTT,CASTRLAGDTDTQYF
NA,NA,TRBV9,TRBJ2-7,TGTGCCAGCAGCGTAGTTCCAGGCGGCCACGAGCAGTACTTC,CASSVVPGGHEQYF
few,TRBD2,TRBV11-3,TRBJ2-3,TGTGCCAGCAGCTTAGGATCTAGCGGGAGGGCCGCGGATACGCAGTATTTT,CASSLGSSGRAADTQYF
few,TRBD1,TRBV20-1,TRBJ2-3,TGCAGTGCTCCGACAGGGGCGCTCACAGATACGCAGTATTTT,CSAPTGALTDTQYF
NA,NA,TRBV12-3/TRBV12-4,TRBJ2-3,TGTGCCAGCAGTATGAAACAGAGGTCTAGTTTAGATACGCAGTATTTT,CASSMKQRSSLDTQYF
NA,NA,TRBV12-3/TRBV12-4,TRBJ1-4,TGTGCCAGCAGACAGCGAGCCGGAGCTAATGAAAAACTGTTTTTT,CASRQRAGANEKLFF
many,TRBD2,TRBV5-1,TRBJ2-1,TGCGCCAGCAGCCTCCGGGCGGGGAGGGACCTAGAGCAGTTCTTC,CASSLRAGRDLEQFF
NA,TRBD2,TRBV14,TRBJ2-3,TGTGCCAGCAGCCAGAGTAGCGGGAATTCAGATACGCAGTATTTT,CASSQSSGNSDTQYF
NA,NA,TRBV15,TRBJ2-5,TGTGCCACCAGCAGGACCCCAAAAGAGACCCAGTACTTC,CATSRTPKETQYF
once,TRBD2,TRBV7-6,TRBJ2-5,TGTGCCAGCAGCTCCCCCGGGGGGGTGGAGACCCAGTACTTC,CASSSPGGVETQYF
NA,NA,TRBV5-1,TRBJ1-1,TGCGCCAGCAGCTTGGGTCTCGGGGGGTGGGACACTGAAGCTTTCTTT,CASSLGLGGWDTEAFF
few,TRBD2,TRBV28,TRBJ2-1,TGTGCCAGCAGTTTACTAGCGGCGGTGAGCAATGAGCAGTTCTTC,CASSLLAAVSNEQFF
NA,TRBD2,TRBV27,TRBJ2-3,TGTGCCAGCAGGCCGGGGGGGCCCACAGATACGCAGTATTTT,CASRPGGPTDTQYF
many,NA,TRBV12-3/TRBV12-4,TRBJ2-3,TGTGCCAGCAGTGCCTCAGGGGTAAGAACAGATACGCAGTATTTT,CASSASGVRTDTQYF
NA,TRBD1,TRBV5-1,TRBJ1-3,TGCGCCAGCGGTCGGGACAGGGGAAACACCATATATTTT,CASGRDRGNTIYF
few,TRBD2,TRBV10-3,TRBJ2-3,TGTGCCATAGGCGGGAGGGCCGAAGATACGCAGTATTTT,CAIGGRAEDTQYF
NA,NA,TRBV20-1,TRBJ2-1,TGCAGTGTGGCAGGTTTGTTTAACAATGAGCAGTTCTTC,CSVAGLFNNEQFF
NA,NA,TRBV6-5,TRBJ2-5,TGTGCCAGCAGTGGTGGAGGGGGCAGGTGGAACTTC,CASSGGGGRWNF
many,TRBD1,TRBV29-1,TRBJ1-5,TGCAGCGTTGAAGATCGACAGGGACGGCATTTT,CSVEDRQGRHF
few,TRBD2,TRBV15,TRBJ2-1,TGTGCCACCAGCAGAGATGGAGCGGGGCGAGAATACAATGAGCAGTTCTTC,CATSRDGAGREYNEQFF
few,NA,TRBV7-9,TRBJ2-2,TGTGCCAGCAACCAACGGGGGAATCGGGCCGGGGAGCTGTTTTTT,CASNQRGNRAGELFF
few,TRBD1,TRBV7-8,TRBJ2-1,TGTGCCAGCAGCACCCGAAAAAAGCAGGGGGATCTTTTTAGTGAGCAGTTCTTC,CASSTRKKQGDLFSEQFF
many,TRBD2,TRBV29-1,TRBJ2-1,TGCAGCGTCCCCGGGACTAGCGGGGGGGGCTACAATGAGCAGTTCTTC,CSVPGTSGGGYNEQFF
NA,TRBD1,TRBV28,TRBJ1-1,TGTGCCAGCAGCCCCGGGACAGGGAGGATACCTGAAGCTTTCTTT,CASSPGTGRIPEAFF
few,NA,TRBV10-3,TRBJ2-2,TGTGCCATCAGTGATATGGGTACCGGGGAGCTGTTTTTT,CAISDMGTGELFF
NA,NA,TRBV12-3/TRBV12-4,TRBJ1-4,TGTGCCTCTTGCGTCCTGCAGGGACGGAATGAAAAACTGTTTTTT,CASCVLQGRNEKLFF
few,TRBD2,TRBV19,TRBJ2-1,TGTGCCAGTAGTACACGCGGACTAGCTATCTCCTACAATGAGCAGTTCTTC,CASSTRGLAISYNEQFF
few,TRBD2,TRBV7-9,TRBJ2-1,TGTGCCAGCAGCTACCCGGGACTAGGTCATGATGAGCAGTTCTTC,CASSYPGLGHDEQFF
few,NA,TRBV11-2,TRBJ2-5,TGTGCCAGCAGCCCCATCGGGGGGCGAGAGGTAGAGACCCAGTACTTC,CASSPIGGREVETQYF
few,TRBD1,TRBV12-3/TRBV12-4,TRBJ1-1,TGTGCCAGCAGTTTGGGACAGGGGGCCGGGGCTTTCTTT,CASSLGQGAGAFF
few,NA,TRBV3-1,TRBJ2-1,TGTGCCAGCAGCCAAGGAAGGCCAATCGACGGGCAGTTCTTC,CASSQGRPIDGQFF
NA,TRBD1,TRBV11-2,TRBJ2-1,TGTGCCAGCAGCTTAAGTGGGACAGTGTTCTTC,CASSLSGTVFF
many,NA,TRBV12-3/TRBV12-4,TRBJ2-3,TGTGCCAGCAGTTTCTATTGGGATACGCAGTATTTT,CASSFYWDTQYF
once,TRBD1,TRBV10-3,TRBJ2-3,TGTACCATCGGGAAGGGGACAGAGGGTCCAGATACGCAGTATTTT,CTIGKGTEGPDTQYF